The clone carrying this T cell receptor beta chain was counted between two and nine times. Its target is not known. The sample belongs to a study of T-cell reconstitution after alpha-beta-depleted transplantation in children. Findings and caveats of the study: From newly produced T cells came most of the T-cell counts and diversity one year after transplant. Some patients' high day-60 TCRbeta diversity was traced to surviving recipient T cells and thymic progenitors. Several hundred expanded graft clones reportedly gave rise to the alpha-beta T cells present about two months after transplant.

Unique molecular identifiers were incorporated when the TCRbeta library was constructed. MiXCR, run by TCRdb on the PCR reads, gives a single entry per CDR3 protein. Among about 90,000 distinct CDR3 sequences listed, about 14% were seen once. Sequencing used PBMCs, mostly from graft donor cells, obtained 180 days after TCRalphabeta/CD19-depleted stem cell transplant. The clonotype originates from a male patient under 10 years old who had a stem cell transplant for acute lymphoblastic leukemia, so the T cells may come from the graft donor.

DNA of the CDR3: TGTGCCAGCAGCCGCCGGGCCTTGGGGCACACTGAAGCTTTCTTT. Residues: CASSRRALGHTEAFF. The chain combines TRBV12-3 or TRBV12-4 with TRBJ1-1; weak D call: TRBD1 (5 bases). The V end lost 6 bases, the J end lost 3 bases, and 17 bases lay between the germline ends. CDR3 length: 15 residues.